The clone carrying this TCR beta chain is a singleton in its sample. PCR amplification relied on 60 Vbeta primers (plus 13 Jbeta primers). The repertoire was sequenced with immunoSEQ multiplex PCR; TCRdb's copy has only in-frame clones and lacks some. The profile shows 50,000 to 55,000 clones, roughly 72% of them singletons. The germline V gene has CDR1 MNHEY and CDR2 SVGAGI. The CDR3 runs 14 residues. The V gene end was trimmed by 6 bases and the J gene end by 8 bases; junction bases not matched to a gene: 4. This sample was taken from a study of cytomegalovirus exposure and HLA in healthy donors. The TCR comes from a woman in her forties or fifties in good health and CMV-seropositive. This sequence joins TRBV6-5 and TRBJ1-4, with 12 positions matching TRBD1. Material: PBMCs. CDR3 region: CASSRDRGQEKLFF. The CDR3, as DNA: TGTGCCAGCAGCAGGGACAGGGGGCAAGAAAAACTGTTTTTT.